The 22 T cell receptor beta chains listed next were all sequenced from one sample in a study of cytomegalovirus exposure and HLA in healthy donors. Vbeta (60) and Jbeta (13) primers were used in the PCR. Method: immunoSEQ multiplex PCR; TCRdb's copy keeps in-frame clones and lacks some. The sample contains 97,000 or so clones, approximately 71% of which appear only once. Sequencing was done on a sample of PBMCs. All receptors come from a male donor in good health and CMV-seropositive.

The chain joins TRBV18 to TRBJ2-1; 8 bases map to TRBD2. The CDR3 runs 13 residues. Trimming cost V 3 bases and J 6 bases; bases outside gene matches: 1. Per germline, CDR1 KGHSH and CDR2 LQKENI. The CDR3 here is CASSPGTSNEQFF. Written as DNA, the CDR3 is TGTGCCAGCTCACCCGGGACTAGCAATGAGCAGTTCTTC.

V gene TRBV6-6 combines with J gene TRBJ2-7, with TRBD2 matching 10 bases. V gave up 6 bases and J gave up 5 bases; unmatched junction bases: 4. CDR1 is MNHNY and CDR2 is SVGAGI in the germline V gene (reference sequence). This CDR3 region has 13 residues. This CDR3 reads CASRGTSEHEQYF. The CDR3 DNA reads TGTGCCAGCAGAGGGACTAGCGAGCACGAGCAGTACTTC.

The rearrangement links TRBV10-2 to TRBJ2-7; D perhaps matches TRBD2 (6 bases). CDR1 is WSHSY and CDR2 is SAAADI in the germline V gene. The V end was cut by 2 bases, the J end by 1 base, with 9 bases between. CDR3 size: 14 residues. CDR3 DNA sequence: TGCGCCAGCAGTGAGCCTAGCGAGTCCTACGAGCAGTACTTC. Its protein product is CASSEPSESYEQYF.

Worth noting for this clone: Other nucleotide sequences from this sample produce the same CDR3. The V and J genes are TRBV19 and TRBJ2-7, with D unclear. Germline lookup yields CDR1 LNHDA and CDR2 SQIVND (reference sequence). The CDR3 spans 13 residues. V was cut by 1 base and J by 1 base, with 5 bases left in between. CDR3 sequence (DNA): TGTGCCAGTAGTATAGCCCGGTCCTACGAGCAGTACTTC. Translation gives CASSIARSYEQYF.

The rearrangement joins TRBV7-3 to TRBJ2-1; 7 positions agree with TRBD2. Germline values: CDR1 SGHTA, CDR2 FQGTGA. After removal of 5 bases from V and 0 bases from J, the junction contained 19 bases not matched to a gene. The CDR3 covers 20 residues. The CDR3 DNA reads as TGTGCCAGCAGCCGTCGTGGTTATGCTAGCGGCTCAAGCTCCTACAATGAGCAGTTCTTC. It yields the protein CASSRRGYASGSSSYNEQFF.

The rearrangement links TRBV11-2 to TRBJ2-3; no firm D call. Per the germline V gene, CDR1 is SGHAT and CDR2 is FQNNGV. This CDR3 has 14 amino acids. Trimming shortened V by 1 base and J by 4 bases, and 9 bases separated the two germline ends. This CDR3 is CASSLAMVADTQYF. The CDR3 DNA reads as TGTGCCAGCAGCTTAGCGATGGTAGCAGATACGCAGTATTTT.

For this clone: The same CDR3 can be traced to other DNA sequences in this sample. V and J are TRBV6-5 and TRBJ2-7; D perhaps matches TRBD2 (6 bases). The germline V gene has CDR1 MNHEY and CDR2 SVGAGI. The CDR3 extends over 14 amino acids. V dropped 6 bases and J dropped 0 bases, with 12 bases sitting between them. The CDR3 DNA follows: TGTGCCAGCAGGCGGGACTTCAGCTCCTACGAGCAGTACTTC. It encodes CASRRDFSSYEQYF.

This sequence joins TRBV18 and TRBJ2-5; the match to TRBD1 covers 8 bases. CDR1 is KGHSH, CDR2 LQKENI, per germline. J was trimmed by 2 bases and V by 3 bases; bases with no gene match: 5. This CDR3 region has 15 residues. This chain's CDR3 is CASSPGQGRQETQYF. CDR3 nucleotide sequence: TGTGCCAGCTCACCCGGACAGGGACGACAAGAGACCCAGTACTTC.

The V gene is TRBV28, the J gene TRBJ1-2; TRBD1 matches 7 bases. The J segment lost 4 bases and the V segment lost 5 bases, leaving 7 bases of the junction unmatched. From germline, CDR1 is MDHEN and CDR2 SYDVKM. This CDR3 is built from 14 residues. DNA of the CDR3: TGTGCCAGCAGTCCGAGGGGGCGCGTCTATGGCTACACCTTC. It yields the protein CASSPRGRVYGYTF.

The chain carries TRBV5-1 and TRBJ1-1, with 8 bases fitting TRBD1. V shed 8 bases, J shed 7 bases, and the junction held 13 bases outside the gene matches. This CDR3 has 14 residues. Germline V CDR1 and CDR2: SGHRS, YFSETQ. The CDR3 protein is CASQGNTGGNEAFF. The CDR3, as DNA: TGCGCCAGTCAGGGAAACACAGGGGGGAATGAAGCTTTCTTT.

The rearrangement links TRBV6-6 to TRBJ1-1, with 7 bases identical to TRBD1. The CDR3 is 12 residues long. Germline trimming cut 7 bases from V and 10 bases from J; bases unmatched to any gene: 9. From germline, CDR1 is MNHNY and CDR2 SVGAGI (reference sequence). As DNA, the CDR3 is TGTGCCAGCAACCTCCCGGGACAGAGAGCTTTCTTT. It specifies CASNLPGQRAFF.

V and J are TRBV19 and TRBJ1-1; 8 nucleotides align to TRBD1. The ends lost 5 bases at V and 3 bases at J; junction bases unmatched: 5. CDR3 length: 14 residues. The germline gives CDR1 LNHDA, CDR2 SQIVND (reference sequence). The CDR3 bases are TGTGCCAGTAGTGCGGGACAGGCCTACACTGAAGCTTTCTTT. It is translated as CASSAGQAYTEAFF.

CDR3 bases: TGTGCCAGCAGCAGAGGACAGGCGAGCTATGGCTACACCTTC. Translation: CASSRGQASYGYTF. This chain joins TRBV28 and TRBJ1-2, with 7 bases that match TRBD1. This CDR3 region has 14 residues. Germline V gene data show CDR1 as MDHEN and CDR2 as SYDVKM. V dropped 6 bases and J dropped 4; count of bases not matched to a gene: 8.

The J gene is TRBJ1-4, the V gene TRBV5-4, with D unclear. Trimming removed 0 bases from V and 3 bases from J, with 6 bases in between. The CDR3 loop spans 14 amino acids. Germline CDR1 and CDR2: SGHNT and YYREEE (reference sequence). The DNA for the CDR3 is TGTGCCAGCAGCTTGGGAGTTTCTAATGAAAAACTGTTTTTT. This codes for CASSLGVSNEKLFF. The full variable domain, its missing parts supplied by reference TRBV5-4 and TRBJ1-4, is ETGVTQSPTHLIKTRGQQVTLRCSSQSGHNTVSWYQQALGQGPQFIFQYYREEENGRGNFPPRFSGLQFPNYSSELNVNALELDDSALYLCASSLGVSNEKLFFGSGTQLSVL.

This clone is a singleton in its sample. The chain joins TRBV28 to TRBJ1-3; TRBD1 might be the D (5 bases). Trimming pared 7 bases from V and 0 bases from J, leaving 10 bases between. The CDR3 runs 14 residues. The germline gives CDR1 MDHEN, CDR2 SYDVKM. The chain's CDR3 is CASILQGSGNTIYF. The CDR3 DNA sequence: TGTGCCAGCATCCTCCAGGGCTCTGGAAACACCATATATTTT.

The V and J genes are TRBV5-1 and TRBJ2-1; 7 bases align to TRBD2. V trimming: 0 bases; J trimming: 4 bases; junction bases outside the gene matches: 4. CDR3 size: 15 residues. Germline V lookup: CDR1 SGHRS, CDR2 YFSETQ. CDR3 DNA sequence: TGCGCCAGCAGCTTGGTGGCTAGCGGTTACAATGAGCAGTTCTTC. Protein: CASSLVASGYNEQFF.

The rearrangement joins TRBV4-3 to TRBJ2-1, with D hard to call. V was pared by 2 bases and J by 0 bases, with 5 bases between. Germline loops: CDR1 LGHNA, CDR2 YSLEER. There are 14 residues in the CDR3. CDR3 loop: CASSQFSSYNEQFF. Here the CDR3 DNA reads TGCGCCAGCAGCCAATTTAGCTCCTACAATGAGCAGTTCTTC.

This clone was seen only once. The chain uses TRBV7-3 and TRBJ1-1; a possible D gene is TRBD1 (6 bases). CDR3 length: 13 residues. The V end was cut by 3 bases, the J end by 4 bases, with 9 bases between. Germline CDR1 is SGHTA and CDR2 is FQGTGA. The CDR3 DNA sequence: TGTGCCAGCAGCTTGGGGGGGCCCACTGAAGCTTTCTTT. It yields the protein CASSLGGPTEAFF.

The chain carries TRBV11-3 and TRBJ2-5; 7 nucleotides line up with TRBD2. Per the germline V gene, CDR1 is SGHNT and CDR2 is YENEEA. V shed 4 bases and J 2 bases; nucleotides not matched to a gene: 7. The CDR3 totals 15 residues. The CDR3 protein is CASSSGTTLQETQYF. The DNA of the CDR3 is TGTGCCAGCAGCTCCGGGACTACCTTACAAGAGACCCAGTACTTC. The variable domain in full, with the rest retrieved from reference TRBV11-3 and TRBJ2-5, is EAGVVQSPRYKIIEKKQPVAFWCNPISGHNTLYWYLQNLGQGPELLIRYENEEAVDDSQLPKDRFSAERLKGVDSTLKIQPAELGDSAVYLCASSSGTTLQETQYFGPGTRLLVL.

This chain links TRBV6-5 with TRBJ2-1; 8 bases match TRBD2. The germline V gene encodes CDR1 MNHEY and CDR2 SVGAGI. The V segment lost 5 bases and the J segment 5 bases; nucleotides outside the gene matches: 5. The length of the CDR3 is 14 residues. The CDR3 DNA follows: TGTGCCAGCAGTCGACTAGCGAGCCACAATGAGCAGTTCTTC. It translates to CASSRLASHNEQFF.

This clone appeared a few times. V usage is TRBV9 and J usage is TRBJ2-1; 10 nucleotides match TRBD2. The germline CDR1 and CDR2 sequences are SGDLS and YYNGEE. With V trimmed by 0 bases and J by 3 bases, 0 bases remained unmatched. The CDR3 runs to 15 residues. The CDR3 loop reads CASSVGTSGYNEQFF. The CDR3 DNA reads as TGTGCCAGCAGCGTAGGGACTAGCGGCTACAATGAGCAGTTCTTC.

Regarding this clone: One junction end does not reproduce the germline sequence, and a read error may be involved. The chain's CDR3 is CACKPGGNSQYF. The CDR3, as DNA: TGTGCCTGCAAGCCGGGGGGAAACAGTCAGTACTTC. The chain has TRBV30 and TRBJ2-4; 7 bases map to TRBD2. Germline CDR1 and CDR2: GTSNPN and SVGIG (reference sequence). The CDR3 spans 12 residues.